The clone carrying this T cell receptor beta chain is a singleton in its sample. Its specificity is unknown. Profiled with immunoSEQ multiplex PCR; TCRdb holds only in-frame clones, not every one. The table includes about 58,000 clones, approximately 89% detected once. This entry belongs to a study of PD-1 blockade in classical Hodgkin lymphoma. Study at large: Nivolumab 3 mg/kg was given intravenously every 2 weeks.

CDR3 length: 15 residues. Germline assignment: CDR1 LGHNA and CDR2 YNFKEQ. Every patient was affected by relapse after autologous stem cell transplantation, while exposure to brentuximab vedotin was not uniform. Study observations and caveats: It was among complete responders that baseline diversity resembled that of newly diagnosed patients. Patients excluded were those beginning nivolumab under 1 year after ASCT.

This chain links TRBV4-2 with TRBJ2-5; D is perhaps TRBD1 (6 bases). Gene TRBJ2-7 matches the end of the DNA better, so the J call may be wrong. The receptor comes from a human donor with classical Hodgkin lymphoma. Specimen: peripheral blood mononuclear cells (PBMCs), collected before the second cycle of nivolumab. The chain's CDR3 is CASSQTGSGPYEQYF. In DNA, the CDR3 is TGTGCCAGCAGCCAAACAGGGTCAGGGCCCTACGAGCAGTACTTC.